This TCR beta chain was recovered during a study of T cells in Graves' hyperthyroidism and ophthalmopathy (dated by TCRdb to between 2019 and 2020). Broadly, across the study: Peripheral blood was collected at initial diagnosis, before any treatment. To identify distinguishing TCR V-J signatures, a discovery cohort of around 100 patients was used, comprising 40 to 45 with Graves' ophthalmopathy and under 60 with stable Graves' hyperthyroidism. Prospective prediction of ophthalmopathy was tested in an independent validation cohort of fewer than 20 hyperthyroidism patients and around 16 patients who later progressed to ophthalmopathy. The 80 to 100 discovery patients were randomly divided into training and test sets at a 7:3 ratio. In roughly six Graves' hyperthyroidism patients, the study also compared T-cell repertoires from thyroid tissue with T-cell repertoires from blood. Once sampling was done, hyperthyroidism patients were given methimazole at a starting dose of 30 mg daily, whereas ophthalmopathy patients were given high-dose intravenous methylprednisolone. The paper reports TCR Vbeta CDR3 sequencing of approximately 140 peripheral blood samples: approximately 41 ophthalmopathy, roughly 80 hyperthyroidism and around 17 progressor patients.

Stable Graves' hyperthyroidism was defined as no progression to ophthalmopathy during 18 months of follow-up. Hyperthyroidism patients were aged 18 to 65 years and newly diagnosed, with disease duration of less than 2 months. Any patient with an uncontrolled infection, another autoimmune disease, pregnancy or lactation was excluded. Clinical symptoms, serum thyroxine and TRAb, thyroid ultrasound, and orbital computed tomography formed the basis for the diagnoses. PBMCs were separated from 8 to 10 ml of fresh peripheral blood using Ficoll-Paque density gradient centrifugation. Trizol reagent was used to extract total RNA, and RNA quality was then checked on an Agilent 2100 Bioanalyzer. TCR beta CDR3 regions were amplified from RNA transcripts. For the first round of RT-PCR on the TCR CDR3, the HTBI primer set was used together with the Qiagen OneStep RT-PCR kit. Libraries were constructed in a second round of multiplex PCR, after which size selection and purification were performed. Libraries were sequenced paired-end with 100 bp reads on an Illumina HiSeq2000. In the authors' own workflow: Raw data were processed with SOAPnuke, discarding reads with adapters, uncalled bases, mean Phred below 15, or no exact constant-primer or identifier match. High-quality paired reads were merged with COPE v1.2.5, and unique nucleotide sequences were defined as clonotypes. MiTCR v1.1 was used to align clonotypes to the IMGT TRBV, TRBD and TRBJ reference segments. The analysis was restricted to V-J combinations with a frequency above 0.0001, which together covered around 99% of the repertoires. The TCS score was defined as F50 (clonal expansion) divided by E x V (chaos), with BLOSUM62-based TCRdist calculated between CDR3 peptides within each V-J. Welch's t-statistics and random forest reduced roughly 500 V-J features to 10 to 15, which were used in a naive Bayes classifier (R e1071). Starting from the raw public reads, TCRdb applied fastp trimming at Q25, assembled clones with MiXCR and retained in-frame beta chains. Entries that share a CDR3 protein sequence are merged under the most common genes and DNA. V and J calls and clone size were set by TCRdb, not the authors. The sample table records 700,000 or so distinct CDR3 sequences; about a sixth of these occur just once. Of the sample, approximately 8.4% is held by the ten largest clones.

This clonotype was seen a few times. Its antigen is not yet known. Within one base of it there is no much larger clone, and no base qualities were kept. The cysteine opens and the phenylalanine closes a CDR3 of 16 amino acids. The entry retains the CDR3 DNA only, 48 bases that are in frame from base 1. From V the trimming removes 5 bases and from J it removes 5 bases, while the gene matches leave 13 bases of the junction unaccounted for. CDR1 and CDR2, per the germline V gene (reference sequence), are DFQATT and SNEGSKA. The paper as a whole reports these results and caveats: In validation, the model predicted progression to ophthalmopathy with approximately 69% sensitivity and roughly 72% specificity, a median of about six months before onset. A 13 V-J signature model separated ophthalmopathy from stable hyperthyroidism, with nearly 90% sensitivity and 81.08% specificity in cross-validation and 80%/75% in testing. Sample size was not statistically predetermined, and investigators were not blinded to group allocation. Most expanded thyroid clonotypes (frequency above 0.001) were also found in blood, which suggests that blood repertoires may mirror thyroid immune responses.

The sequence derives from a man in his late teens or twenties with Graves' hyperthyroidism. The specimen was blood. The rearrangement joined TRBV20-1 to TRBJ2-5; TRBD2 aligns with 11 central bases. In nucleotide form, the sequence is TGCAGTGCTGTGGGTATAACTAGCGGGAGTCTGGAGACCCAGTACTTC. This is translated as CSAVGITSGSLETQYF.